These T cell receptor beta chains were read from a single sample in a study of patients and donors after allogeneic stem cell transplantation. TCRdb ran MiXCR on the RT-PCR reads and lists one entry per CDR3 protein. Here the sample spans about 410,000 distinct CDR3 sequences, roughly 17% being singletons. The sample comprised blood, either unsorted or a sorted T cell fraction (not recorded which). The receptor source for this set is a human donor who was either an allogeneic HSCT recipient or a stem cell or donor lymphocyte infusion donor (not recorded which). It is not recorded whose cells these are; they may come from a transplant donor. Each CDR3 is given with its conserved first and last residue. D genes are given only for firm matches. Rows may omit the clone size; those that give it use once, few, many or a size class.

cdr3_length | clone_size | j_call | d_call | v_call | cdr3_nt | cdr3_aa
15 | many | TRBJ2-5 | TRBD1 | TRBV12-3/TRBV12-4 | TGTGCCAGCAGTTTAGGGACAGGGGGCGCGGAGACCCAGTACTTC | CASSLGTGGAETQYF
14 | . | TRBJ2-7 | TRBD2 | TRBV19 | TGTGCCACCTCCCCCACTAGCGGGAGTCACGAGCAGTACTTC | CATSPTSGSHEQYF
15 | . | TRBJ1-5 | TRBD1 | TRBV20-1 | TGCAGTGCTAGGGTCGGGACAGTCCAAAGCCAGCCCCAGCATTTT | CSARVGTVQSQPQHF
13 | . | TRBJ1-2 | TRBD1 | TRBV6-6 | TGTGCCAGCAGTAGCGGGACAGTCAATGGCTACACCTTC | CASSSGTVNGYTF
13 | . | TRBJ1-2 | . | TRBV7-9 | TGTGCCAGCAGCCTACCACCTAACTATGGCTACACCTTC | CASSLPPNYGYTF
15 | many | TRBJ2-1 | TRBD2 | TRBV12-3/TRBV12-4 | TGTGCCAGCAGGTTAGCGGGAGGCAAGAACAATGAGCAGTTCTTC | CASRLAGGKNNEQFF
17 | . | TRBJ2-1 | TRBD2 | TRBV3-1 | TGTGCCAGCAGCCAAGATTGGGCTAGCGGGAGGTATAATGAGCAGTTCTTC | CASSQDWASGRYNEQFF
15 | . | TRBJ2-5 | TRBD2 | TRBV6-5 | TGTGCCAGCAGTTCCTCGCCGGGACTAGTAGAGACCCAGTACTTC | CASSSSPGLVETQYF
15 | . | TRBJ2-1 | TRBD2 | TRBV7-2 | TGTGCCAGCAGCTTGACTAGCGCGACCTTCAATGAGCAGTTCTTC | CASSLTSATFNEQFF
17 | . | TRBJ2-1 | TRBD2 | TRBV7-3 | TGTGCCAGCAGCAAAAGGGCTAGCGGTAGCTCCTACAATGAGCAGTTCTTC | CASSKRASGSSYNEQFF
16 | few | TRBJ2-5 | TRBD1 | TRBV5-1 | TGCGCCAGCAGCTTGGGCACGACAGGGATACAAGAGACCCAGTACTTC | CASSLGTTGIQETQYF
15 | . | TRBJ1-4 | . | TRBV7-8 | TGTGCCAGCAGCTTAGGGGAAATCAGGGGTGAAAAACTGTTTTTT | CASSLGEIRGEKLFF
12 | few | TRBJ1-3 | . | TRBV12-3/TRBV12-4 | TGTGCCAGCAGTTTCCCAAAGGGCACCATATATTTT | CASSFPKGTIYF
14 | few | TRBJ2-7 | . | TRBV20-1 | TGCAGTGCTCCCCCACGGGGGCGAGGGCACGAGCAGTACTTC | CSAPPRGRGHEQYF
15 | . | TRBJ2-7 | TRBD1 | TRBV5-1 | TGCGCCAGCAGCTTGGGACGGACAGGGATCTACGAGCAGTACTTC | CASSLGRTGIYEQYF
13 | . | TRBJ1-4 | . | TRBV4-3 | TGCGCCAGCAGCCAGGGGACTGGGTCGAGACTGTTTTTT | CASSQGTGSRLFF
16 | few | TRBJ2-5 | TRBD1 | TRBV2 | TGTGCCAGCAGGGGTAAAGGACAGGGGGGGCAAGAGACCCAGTACTTC | CASRGKGQGGQETQYF
17 | . | TRBJ1-2 | TRBD1 | TRBV10-2 | TGCGCCAGCAGTGAGGAAGGACAGGGGAACCGGGACTGGGGCTACACCTTC | CASSEEGQGNRDWGYTF
13 | . | TRBJ1-2 | . | TRBV2 | TGTGCCAGCAGTGAAGAGGCCAGACAGGGCTACACCTTC | CASSEEARQGYTF
12 | . | TRBJ1-1 | . | TRBV18 | TGTGCCAGCTCACTACAGGACATTGAAGCTTTCTTT | CASSLQDIEAFF
17 | few | TRBJ2-3 | . | TRBV18 | TGTGCCAGCTCACCCCTCCTCGGGGGGCACCGCACAGATACGCAGTATTTT | CASSPLLGGHRTDTQYF
16 | many | TRBJ2-1 | TRBD2 | TRBV20-1 | TGCAGTGCTAGAGATTGGTTAGCGGGGGGACTCAATGAGCAGTTCTTC | CSARDWLAGGLNEQFF
15 | many | TRBJ1-1 | TRBD1 | TRBV24-1 | TGTGCCACCATGGGGAGGGGGCTGAAGGACACTGAAGCTTTCTTT | CATMGRGLKDTEAFF
15 | . | TRBJ2-5 | TRBD1 | TRBV7-3 | TGTGCCAGCAGCCCGGACAGGGGAGACCAAGAGACCCAGTACTTC | CASSPDRGDQETQYF
14 | . | TRBJ2-7 | TRBD2 | TRBV7-9 | TGTGCCAGCAGCCCGGGACTAGCGGACTACGAGCAGTACTTC | CASSPGLADYEQYF
14 | . | TRBJ2-7 | TRBD1 | TRBV20-1 | TGCAGTGCTACTAGGACAGGGGGCAGGTACGAGCAGTACTTC | CSATRTGGRYEQYF
16 | few | TRBJ2-1 | . | TRBV9 | TGTGCCAGCAGCGTACAGGTACAGTCCCTAGACAATGAGCAGTTCTTC | CASSVQVQSLDNEQFF
13 | . | TRBJ2-1 | . | TRBV6-6 | TGTGCCAGCAGTGGGGGGTTTAGGGGCGAGCAGTTCTTC | CASSGGFRGEQFF
14 | . | TRBJ2-3 | . | TRBV7-3 | TGTGCCAGCAGCATCGACCGGTGGGCAGATACGCAGTATTTT | CASSIDRWADTQYF
11 | once | TRBJ1-2 | . | TRBV20-1 | TGCAGTGCTAGAGCGGCAGATGGCTACACCTTC | CSARAADGYTF
17 | . | TRBJ2-6 | . | TRBV11-2 | TGTGCCAGCAGCTTGGGGGGGCCCAACTCTGGGGCCAACGTCCTGACTTTC | CASSLGGPNSGANVLTF
16 | many | TRBJ2-1 | TRBD1 | TRBV4-1 | TGCGCCAGCAGCCACAAACTTCGGACAGGGACGCTTGAGCAGTTCTTC | CASSHKLRTGTLEQFF
13 | many | TRBJ1-1 | . | TRBV20-1 | TGCAGTGCTAGTCCTGCGGGATTGTTTGAAGCTTTCTTT | CSASPAGLFEAFF
13 | . | TRBJ2-7 | . | TRBV24-1 | TGTGCCACCAGTGACCCCAGCTCCTACGAGCAGTACTTC | CATSDPSSYEQYF
13 | . | TRBJ2-7 | . | TRBV3-1 | TGTGCCAGCAGAGTCAGGGAGTTCTACGAGCAGTACTTC | CASRVREFYEQYF
13 | . | TRBJ1-4 | TRBD1 | TRBV29-1 | TGCAGCGTGACGGACAGGGGGGGTGAAAAACTGTTTTTT | CSVTDRGGEKLFF